These 26 T cell receptor beta chains share one sample of origin, sequenced in a study of shared clonotypes between healthy human individuals (dated by TCRdb to the early 2020s). Library method: the immunoSEQ multiplex PCR assay. The immuneACCESS repertoire file appears here via TCRdb, limited to in-frame rearrangements. These files lack a portion of the clones; in checked studies, under half of the deficit traces to unresolved V genes, and the cause of the others is not known. The sample data list millions of clones, and 90% to 95% of these were observed just once. The ten largest account for under 0.15% of the sample. Sequencing input: naive CD4+ T cells sorted from blood. The cell subset or site tag for this specimen amounts to: CD45RA+ positively selected. These receptors all come from a man between 18 and 35 years old in good health.

This clone appeared a single time. This chain connects TRBV28 to TRBJ2-1, with 8 bases fitting TRBD2. From germline, CDR1 is MDHEN and CDR2 SYDVKM. Germline trimming cut 2 bases from V and 8 bases from J; bases unmatched to any gene: 8. The CDR3 loop spans 15 amino acids. CDR3 residues: CASSLLSVGGDEQFF. Written as DNA, the CDR3 is TGTGCCAGCAGTTTACTCAGCGTCGGGGGGGATGAGCAGTTCTTC.

As concerns this clone: A much larger clone is a single base away; this may be a read error. V and J are TRBV7-9 and TRBJ2-7; the match to TRBD1 covers 7 bases. Germline CDR1 is SEHNR and CDR2 is FQNEAQ (reference sequence). The CDR3 consists of 14 residues. V lost 7 bases, J lost 0 bases, and 6 bases stayed unmatched. CDR3 region: CASTKQGTSYEQYF. The CDR3 region has the DNA TGTGCCAGCACCAAACAGGGGACCTCCTACGAGCAGTACTTC.

The rearrangement joins TRBV30 to TRBJ2-7, with D perhaps TRBD1 or TRBD2 (6 bases each). The germline CDR1 and CDR2 sequences are GTSNPN and SVGIG (reference sequence). V was clipped by 2 bases and J by 6 bases, with 11 bases between them. There are 12 residues in the CDR3. The CDR3 protein is CAWSRGQGEQYF. The CDR3 coding sequence is TGTGCCTGGAGTCGGGGGCAAGGCGAGCAGTACTTC.

The V call is TRBV6-1, the J call TRBJ2-7; 9 bases match TRBD1. V lost 4 bases, J lost 3 bases, and 13 bases stayed unmatched. Germline lookup yields CDR1 MNHNS and CDR2 SASEGT. CDR3 length equals 17 residues. The CDR3 spells CASSAGTGKPLGYEQYF. Here the CDR3 DNA reads TGTGCCAGCAGTGCGGGGACAGGGAAACCCCTTGGCTACGAGCAGTACTTC.

The chain joins TRBV25-1 to TRBJ1-2, with TRBD1 as a possible D gene (5 bases). Germline V gene sequence: CDR1 MGHDK, CDR2 SYGVNS. Trimming cost V 2 bases and J 8 bases, with 15 bases left between them. This CDR3 comprises 14 residues. The CDR3 sequence: CASSETGGTLGYTF. The CDR3 DNA is TGTGCCAGCAGTGAAACGGGGGGGACCTTGGGCTACACCTTC.

This chain uses TRBV4-1 with TRBJ2-3, with D perhaps matching TRBD1 (6 bases). CDR3 size: 15 residues. V dropped 0 bases and J dropped 5 bases, with 12 bases sitting between them. Germline V gene data show CDR1 as MGHRA and CDR2 as YSYEKL. CDR3 sequence reads: CASSQEDSALDTQYF. Written as DNA, the CDR3 is TGCGCCAGCAGCCAAGAGGACAGCGCCCTAGATACGCAGTATTTT.

V usage is TRBV30 and J usage is TRBJ2-5; the D gene is possibly TRBD2 (7 bases). V dropped 5 bases and J dropped 4 bases, with 11 bases sitting between them. The CDR3 consists of 12 residues. Germline assignment: CDR1 GTSNPN and CDR2 SVGIG (reference sequence). The CDR3 DNA is TGTGCCTGGGTAGGGGGGGGAGAGACCCAGTACTTC. Translated, it gives CAWVGGGETQYF.

The rearrangement links TRBV28 to TRBJ1-2, with 9 bases that match TRBD1. Trimming removed 2 bases from V and 10 bases from J; junction bases left unmatched: 5. The CDR3 covers 13 residues. Germline-derived CDR1 and CDR2 are MDHEN and SYDVKM. CDR3 in amino acids: CASSLGDRDDYTF. The CDR3 bases are TGTGCCAGCAGTTTAGGGGACAGGGATGACTACACCTTC.

This chain uses TRBV4-1 with TRBJ1-6, with TRBD1 matching over 8 bases. The CDR3 covers 17 residues. In germline, CDR1 is MGHRA, CDR2 YSYEKL. J lost 9 bases, V lost 0 bases, and 10 bases had no gene match. The CDR3 coding sequence is TGCGCCAGCAGCCAAGAATTGGACAGGGCTGAGGGTTCACCCCTCCACTTT. Its protein product is CASSQELDRAEGSPLHF.

This chain uses TRBV11-1 with TRBJ2-5; D gene unclear. The DNA end favors TRBJ2-7, so the J call may be wrong. Looked up from germline, CDR1 is SGHAT and CDR2 is FQDESV (reference sequence). CDR3 length equals 12 residues. The DNA for the CDR3 is TGTGCCAGCAGCTTAACCGGCCCCGAGCAGTACTTC. Residues: CASSLTGPEQYF.

J is TRBJ2-7 and V is TRBV5-1, with 8 bases that match TRBD2. This CDR3 contains 14 residues. The V gene end was trimmed by 4 bases and the J gene end by 3 bases; junction bases not matched to a gene: 6. Germline-derived CDR1 and CDR2 are SGHRS and YFSETQ. CDR3 region: CASSRSGGNYEQYF. The CDR3 bases are TGCGCCAGCAGCCGGAGCGGGGGCAACTACGAGCAGTACTTC.

On this clone itself: Other DNA sequences in this specimen translate into the identical CDR3. The chain has TRBV19 and TRBJ2-7, with 12 bases identical to TRBD1. This CDR3 comprises 14 residues. CDR1 and CDR2 from the germline V gene are LNHDA and SQIVND (reference sequence). J was trimmed by 4 bases and V by 6 bases; bases with no gene match: 4. CDR3 sequence reads: CASRPGQGAYEQYF. The CDR3 bases are TGTGCCAGTAGGCCGGGACAGGGGGCTTACGAGCAGTACTTC.

The chain joins TRBV6-6 to TRBJ1-5; D uncertain. Trimming cost V 3 bases and J 0 bases, with 6 bases left between them. The CDR3 sequence is 14 residues long. CDR1 and CDR2 (germline): MNHNY, SVGAGI (reference sequence). The CDR3 DNA reads TGTGCCAGCAGTTATTTTAATAGCAATCAGCCCCAGCATTTT. Its translation: CASSYFNSNQPQHF.

V gene TRBV6-6 combines with J gene TRBJ1-5; D not resolved. Per the germline V gene, CDR1 is MNHNY and CDR2 is SVGAGI (reference sequence). The CDR3 is 15 residues long. Trimming removed 2 bases from V and 0 bases from J, with 8 bases in between. CDR3 residues: CASSYRTDSNQPQHF. The CDR3, as DNA: TGTGCCAGCAGTTACCGGACGGATAGCAATCAGCCCCAGCATTTT.

The genes are TRBV5-4 and TRBJ2-7, with D unclear. The V gene lost 6 bases and the J gene lost 4 bases, with 11 bases spanning the gap. In germline, CDR1 is SGHNT, CDR2 YYREEE (reference sequence). The CDR3 is 12 residues long. CDR3 region: CASTLVAYEQYF. In DNA, the CDR3 is TGTGCCAGCACCCTAGTGGCATACGAGCAGTACTTC.

The rearrangement links TRBV2 to TRBJ1-2, with 7 bases fitting TRBD1. The CDR3 contains 14 residues. The V gene's germline CDR1 is SNHLY and CDR2 FYNNEI. The junction had 6 bases not matched to a gene; V was cut back by 6 bases and J by 2 bases. The CDR3 DNA follows: TGTGCCAGCAGCGCGGACAGGCTCAACTATGGCTACACCTTC. Residues: CASSADRLNYGYTF.

The V call is TRBV5-1, the J call TRBJ2-7; perhaps TRBD1 as D (6 bases). Per the germline V gene, CDR1 is SGHRS and CDR2 is YFSETQ. Trimming took off 0 bases at V and 5 bases at J, with 12 bases between the two ends. The CDR3 runs to 14 residues. CDR3 in DNA: TGCGCCAGCAGCTTGGGACAGGTACCTGACGAGCAGTACTTC. Translated: CASSLGQVPDEQYF.

The rearrangement uses TRBV6-1 and TRBJ2-4; D tentatively reads TRBD1 or TRBD2 (5 bases each). V lost 6 bases and J lost 8, with 14 bases in between. CDR3 size: 13 residues. Germline loops: CDR1 MNHNS, CDR2 SASEGT. CDR3: CASRTTPGHIQYF. In nucleotides, the CDR3 is TGTGCCAGCAGAACCACTCCGGGGCACATTCAGTACTTC.

The chain is built from TRBV5-6 and TRBJ2-7, with TRBD1 matching 8 bases. Losses at the gene ends were 4 bases for V and 6 bases for J; bases not matched to a gene: 6. The germline V gene encodes CDR1 SGHDT and CDR2 YYEEEE. CDR3 length equals 13 residues. DNA of the CDR3: TGTGCCAGCAGCGTGACAGGGGTCGGCGAGCAGTACTTC. Protein product: CASSVTGVGEQYF.

This chain joins TRBV7-2 and TRBJ2-2, with 8 bases fitting TRBD1. CDR3 length: 16 amino acids. J lost 4 bases, V lost 1 base, and 5 bases had no gene match. The germline CDR1 and CDR2 sequences are SGHTA and FQGNSA. The CDR3 DNA sequence: TGTGCCAGCAGCTTAGTGTACAGGGGGTCCACCGGGGAGCTGTTTTTT. As protein: CASSLVYRGSTGELFF.

The rearrangement links TRBV5-4 to TRBJ2-7; 11 nucleotides align to TRBD2. The V segment lost 4 bases and the J segment 1 base; nucleotides outside the gene matches: 7. The CDR3 extends over 16 amino acids. Germline V gene lookup returns CDR1 SGHNT and CDR2 YYREEE (reference sequence). CDR3 sequence: CASSRPTSGVSYEQYF. In DNA form, the CDR3 reads TGTGCCAGCAGCAGGCCGACTAGCGGGGTGTCCTACGAGCAGTACTTC.

The rearrangement links TRBV6-5 to TRBJ2-7; TRBD1 agrees at 8 bases. Germline V gives CDR1 MNHEY, CDR2 SVGAGI. The CDR3 consists of 14 residues. J was trimmed by 2 bases and V by 6 bases; bases with no gene match: 6. CDR3 residues: CASRSGQGTYEQYF. CDR3 nucleotide sequence: TGTGCCAGCAGATCAGGACAGGGAACCTACGAGCAGTACTTC.

This chain uses TRBV4-1 with TRBJ2-7; D call uncertain. Germline CDR1 reads MGHRA; CDR2 reads YSYEKL. V lost 4 bases to trimming and J lost 3 bases, with 13 bases between them. The CDR3 is made up of 14 amino acids. The CDR3 loop is CASSLDLRNYEQYF. Here the CDR3 DNA reads TGCGCCAGCAGCCTGGACCTTCGTAACTACGAGCAGTACTTC.

This chain joins TRBV2 and TRBJ2-5; 10 nucleotides agree with TRBD2. Germline CDR1 is SNHLY and CDR2 is FYNNEI. Unmatched junction bases numbered 4, after V lost 6 bases and J lost 3 bases. This CDR3 has 14 residues. CDR3 DNA sequence: TGTGCCAGCAGAGAAACTAGCGGGAAAGAGACCCAGTACTTC. Amino acids: CASRETSGKETQYF.

Only one count was recorded for this clone. Other DNA variants within this sample encode the same CDR3. The CDR3 DNA is TGTGCCACCAGCAGAGATCTAGTGTCGTACGAGCAGTACTTC. Protein product: CATSRDLVSYEQYF. The chain recombines TRBV15 with TRBJ2-7; the D is unclear. The CDR3 loop spans 14 amino acids. The V gene's germline CDR1 is LNHNV and CDR2 YYDKDF (reference sequence). Deletions cut 0 bases from V and 4 bases from J, with 10 bases between.

The genes are TRBV4-1 and TRBJ1-4; D remains ambiguous. Germline V CDR1 and CDR2: MGHRA, YSYEKL. Trimming pared 0 bases from V and 5 bases from J, leaving 10 bases between. There are 15 residues in the CDR3. The CDR3 loop is CASSQESVGNEKLFF. In DNA, the CDR3 is TGCGCCAGCAGCCAAGAATCCGTCGGGAATGAAAAACTGTTTTTT.